This passage covers 13 T cell receptor beta chains from one sample sequenced in a study of identifying expanded T cells in peripheral blood. Only in-frame clones appear in the TCRdb table, and some are missing; sequencing was by immunoSEQ multiplex PCR. The table records 90,000 to 110,000 clones, approximately 90% of them present only once. The sequenced material came from blood. The receptors come from a person between 18 and 69 years old in good health.

The gene calls are TRBV9 and TRBJ2-3; weak D call: TRBD2 (5 bases). This CDR3 is 17 amino acids long. V lost 3 bases and J 6 bases, leaving 23 bases between the germline ends. CDR1 SGDLS and CDR2 YYNGEE come from the germline V gene. The CDR3 DNA follows: TGTGCCAGCAGCGACCCATCCCGGGGTGGTCTCGCGGATACGCAGTATTTT. Amino acids: CASSDPSRGGLADTQYF.

J is TRBJ1-3 and V is TRBV18, with a weak D call TRBD1 (5 bases). The V and J ends lost 1 base and 2 bases respectively, with 12 bases between them. Germline CDR1 reads KGHSH; CDR2 reads LQKENI. The CDR3 has 16 amino acids. The CDR3 region has the DNA TGTGCCAGCTCACCACAACAGGTTGAGACTGGAAACACCATATATTTT. The encoded protein is CASSPQQVETGNTIYF.

The chain is built from TRBV10-3 and TRBJ2-5; D remains unclear. This CDR3 has 13 residues. Germline CDR1 and CDR2: ENHRY and SYGVKD. V lost 10 bases and J 5 bases, leaving 17 bases between the germline ends. The CDR3 here is CATSDPPTETQYF. The CDR3 bases are TGTGCCACCTCCGACCCTCCAACGGAGACCCAGTACTTC.

With respect to this clone: One end of the junction fails to match germline, which may point to a read error. The chain uses TRBV10-3 and TRBJ2-5; D possibly matches TRBD1 or TRBD2 (5 bases each). The CDR3 runs to 14 residues. CDR1 is ENHRY and CDR2 is SYGVKD in the germline V gene. In nucleotides, the CDR3 is TGTGCCATCAGTCACTCCGGGACCCAAAAGACCCAGTACTTC. Its protein product is CAISHSGTQKTQYF.

The chain uses TRBV5-1 and TRBJ2-2, with 12 bases lining up with TRBD2. The CDR3 extends over 16 amino acids. Germline trimming cut 2 bases from V and 3 bases from J; bases unmatched to any gene: 2. The germline gives CDR1 SGHRS, CDR2 YFSETQ. The CDR3 DNA reads TGCGCCAGCAGCTTACTAGCGGGAGGTGACACCGGGGAGCTGTTTTTT. It is translated as CASSLLAGGDTGELFF.

The chain has TRBV6-1 and TRBJ1-1; D may be TRBD1 (6 bases). The CDR3 sequence is 13 residues long. In germline, CDR1 is MNHNS, CDR2 SASEGT. The V gene lost 3 bases and the J gene lost 5 bases, with 10 bases spanning the gap. The CDR3 sequence: CASSDRGWTEAFF. The CDR3, as DNA: TGTGCCAGCAGTGATAGGGGGTGGACTGAAGCTTTCTTT.

The chain employs TRBV19 and TRBJ1-6, with 8 bases fitting TRBD1. This CDR3 comprises 16 residues. Germline trimming cut 4 bases from V and 7 bases from J; bases unmatched to any gene: 9. The germline CDR1 and CDR2 sequences are LNHDA and SQIVND (reference sequence). The CDR3 coding sequence is TGTGCCAGTAGTACCAGCGGACAGGGTCCCAATTCACCCCTCCACTTT. Protein product: CASSTSGQGPNSPLHF.

The chain uses TRBV6-5 and TRBJ1-6; D might be TRBD1 (5 bases). There are 15 residues in the CDR3. Germline loops: CDR1 MNHEY, CDR2 SVGAGI. Trimming left V 7 bases short and J 1 base short, with 11 bases between. This CDR3 reads CASTGGGSYNSPLHF. In DNA form, the CDR3 reads TGTGCCAGCACCGGGGGGGGGTCCTATAATTCACCCCTCCACTTT.

The chain has TRBV5-8 and TRBJ1-3, with no clear D. Germline V gene data show CDR1 as SGHTS and CDR2 as YDEGEE. The CDR3 is made up of 15 amino acids. The germline V and J ends were trimmed by 2 bases and 3 bases, with 12 bases remaining between them. The CDR3 DNA follows: TGTGCCAGCAGCTTCTGGGCAACCGTTGGAAACACCATATATTTT. Protein: CASSFWATVGNTIYF.

V usage is TRBV29-1 and J usage is TRBJ2-7; D possibly corresponds to TRBD1 (6 bases). The germline CDR1 and CDR2 sequences are SQVTM and ANQGSEA. There are 13 residues in the CDR3. V was shortened by 5 bases and J by 5 bases, with 16 bases between the two germline ends. CDR3 in amino acids: CSVSGQFGDEQYF. CDR3 coding DNA: TGCAGCGTTAGCGGACAGTTTGGGGACGAGCAGTACTTC.

The rearrangement links TRBV19 to TRBJ1-6; D unresolved. CDR1 LNHDA and CDR2 SQIVND come from the germline V gene (reference sequence). V was clipped by 1 base and J by 7 bases, with 11 bases between them. The CDR3 is 15 residues long. CDR3 DNA sequence: TGTGCCAGTAGTATAGTGGGCGGCCAAAATTCACCCCTCCACTTT. Its translation is CASSIVGGQNSPLHF.

The chain combines TRBV28 with TRBJ1-2, with TRBD1 as a possible D gene (5 bases). Trimming removed 8 bases at V and 1 base at J, with 14 bases between. CDR1 is MDHEN, CDR2 SYDVKM, per germline. This CDR3 region has 14 residues. The CDR3 is CASSGTPLNYGYTF. Written as DNA, the CDR3 is TGTGCCAGCTCAGGGACTCCACTTAACTATGGCTACACCTTC.

Only one count was recorded for this clone. This rearrangement joins TRBV19 to TRBJ1-1; D unresolved. Germline V lookup: CDR1 LNHDA, CDR2 SQIVND (reference sequence). The CDR3 length is 14 residues. The V end was cut by 2 bases, the J end by 1 base, with 8 bases between. The CDR3 is CASSISLQNTEAFF. DNA for the CDR3: TGTGCCAGTAGTATATCGTTGCAGAACACTGAAGCTTTCTTT.